This T cell receptor (beta chain) was recovered during a study of T cells after yellow fever vaccination. Findings and caveats of the study: Post-booster reappearance was seen for most primary-vaccination clones (just under 97% CD4, 88% CD8).

Using its own MiXCR run on the 5' RACE reads, TCRdb lists one record per CDR3 protein. The top ten clones hold over 12% of a sample with some 500,000 distinct CDR3 sequences, about 13% of them seen once. Remarks on this clonotype: Antigen: not known.

Trimming pared 1 base from V and 11 bases from J, leaving 6 bases between. Per germline, CDR1 SNHLY and CDR2 FYNNEI. The length of the CDR3 is 12 residues. The input for sequencing was PBMCs, taken on the day of the yellow fever booster vaccination. This receptor was identified in a man aged 25-45 years who received the YFV17D yellow fever vaccine. This chain joins TRBV2 and TRBJ1-6; D call uncertain. The CDR3 loop is CASSEGVPPLHF. CDR3 in DNA: TGTGCCAGCAGTGAAGGGGTTCCACCCCTCCACTTT.